This is a list of T cell receptor beta chains from one sample in a study of T cells in pancreatic ductal adenocarcinoma. Measured with immunoSEQ multiplex PCR; TCRdb has only the in-frame clones, and not every one. The profile covers about 97,000 clones, with 90% to 95% appearing a single time and roughly 3.1% taken by the ten largest. Sequenced: PBMCs. These receptor sequences come from a human donor with pancreatic ductal adenocarcinoma. Both conserved end residues are part of each CDR3. D genes are given only for firm matches. Not all rows give a size; the values are once, few, many and, for expanded clones, a class.

clone_size	d_call	v_call	j_call	cdr3_nt	cdr3_aa
.	.	TRBV9	TRBJ2-2	TGTGCCAGCAGGGGGCCCGGGGAGCTGTTTTTT	CASRGPGELFF
.	TRBD2	TRBV7-2	TRBJ2-5	TGTGCCAGCAGCTTAGCGCGGCGGGGGCAAGAGACCCAGTACTTC	CASSLARRGQETQYF
.	.	TRBV30	TRBJ2-2	TGTGCCTGGGACAGGACGAACACCGGGGAGCTGTTTTTT	CAWDRTNTGELFF
.	.	TRBV9	TRBJ1-4	TGTGCCAGCAGCAACTCAGGGAGGTGGGGTGAAAAACTGTTTTTT	CASSNSGRWGEKLFF
.	TRBD2	TRBV5-4	TRBJ2-3	TGTGCCAGCAGCTTTACTAGCGGCACAGATACGCAGTATTTT	CASSFTSGTDTQYF
.	TRBD1	TRBV6-5	TRBJ2-1	TGTGCCAGCACAACGGGACAGGGAAGCATAAATGAGCAGTTCTTC	CASTTGQGSINEQFF
.	.	TRBV5-1	TRBJ1-1	TGCGCCAGCCGGACAGCATTTAACACTGAAGCTTTCTTT	CASRTAFNTEAFF
.	TRBD2	TRBV6-6	TRBJ2-1	TGTGCCAGCAGTTACAAGGGACTAGCGGGAGGTAATGAGCAGTTCTTC	CASSYKGLAGGNEQFF
.	.	TRBV6-5	TRBJ1-3	TGTGCCAGCAGTTACACTGCAGGGGCGGTAAACACCATATATTTT	CASSYTAGAVNTIYF
.	TRBD2	TRBV28	TRBJ2-7	TGTGCCAGCAGCCCGGGACTAGAGTCCTACGAGCAGTACTTC	CASSPGLESYEQYF
.	.	TRBV6-5	TRBJ2-5	TGTGCCAGCTGTGGGGGCCCGGGGGAGACCCAGTACTTC	CASCGGPGETQYF
.	.	TRBV18	TRBJ2-7	TGTGCCAGCTCACGGACTCAAGCCTACGAGCAGTACTTC	CASSRTQAYEQYF
.	.	TRBV28	TRBJ1-5	TGTGCCAGCAGTCTCCCCCGGGGGATGGTACAGCCCCAGCATTTT	CASSLPRGMVQPQHF
once	TRBD2	TRBV28	TRBJ2-7	TGTGCCAGCATTCCTAGCGGGAGAGTGTACGAGCAGTACTTC	CASIPSGRVYEQYF
.	.	TRBV5-1	TRBJ1-1	TGCGCCAGCAGCCTGACGTCGGCGGGCACTGAAGCTTTCTTT	CASSLTSAGTEAFF
.	.	TRBV6-5	TRBJ2-7	TGTGCCAGCAGTTCCCAGGGCTACGAGCAGTACTTC	CASSSQGYEQYF
.	.	TRBV19	TRBJ1-1	TGTGCCAGTAGCAGGACTCCAGGCACTGAAGCTTTCTTT	CASSRTPGTEAFF
.	.	TRBV11-2	TRBJ2-7	TGTGCCAGCAGCCAAGTTCGGGGGGCGGGCGAGCAGTACTTC	CASSQVRGAGEQYF
.	.	TRBV29-1	TRBJ1-1	TGCAGCGTCCTAACAGGGAGGAACACTGAAGCTTTCTTT	CSVLTGRNTEAFF
.	.	TRBV29-1	TRBJ2-3	TGCAGCGTTGGCAAGGACAAGGCGGATACGCAGTATTTT	CSVGKDKADTQYF
.	.	TRBV28	TRBJ1-1	TGTGCCAGCAGTTTATTCGGTTCCACTGAAGCTTTCTTT	CASSLFGSTEAFF
.	.	TRBV27	TRBJ2-4	TGTGCCAGCACCTTCGAGGGCAGAGGGAACATTCAGTACTTC	CASTFEGRGNIQYF
once	.	TRBV2	TRBJ2-7	TGTGCCAGCAGCAAGGGGGGGGCCGGGCCCTACGAGCAGTACTTC	CASSKGGAGPYEQYF
.	.	TRBV28	TRBJ1-5	TGTGCCAGCAGTTTGTCCAGGAATAGTGGCCAGCCCCAGCATTTT	CASSLSRNSGQPQHF
.	TRBD2	TRBV6-5	TRBJ2-5	TGTGCCAGCACGTCGGCTAGCGGGAGATTTGAGACCCAGTACTTC	CASTSASGRFETQYF
.	TRBD1	TRBV7-9	TRBJ2-1	TGTGCCAGGTTGTCACCGTACACAGGGGGCAGGAGCTCCTACAATGAGCAGTTCTTC	CARLSPYTGGRSSYNEQFF
.	.	TRBV4-1	TRBJ2-7	TGCGCCAGCAGCCAACCGGGGAAGGGGGTTGGCGAGCAGTACTTC	CASSQPGKGVGEQYF
.	TRBD2	TRBV7-3	TRBJ2-2	TGTGCCAGCAGCCCAGCCTTGAGCGGGAGCGGGGAGCTGTTTTTT	CASSPALSGSGELFF
.	.	TRBV29-1	TRBJ2-7	TGCAGCGTTGATTCACAGGCAGTGGGCGAGCAGTACTTC	CSVDSQAVGEQYF
few	.	TRBV18	TRBJ1-2	TGTGCAGGCGCGGGGCACTATGGCTACACCTTC	CAGAGHYGYTF
.	TRBD2	TRBV5-1	TRBJ2-1	TGCGCCAGCAGCCTGGGGGGACTAGCGGGGAGTAATGAGCAGTTCTTC	CASSLGGLAGSNEQFF
.	.	TRBV5-1	TRBJ1-5	TGCGCCAGCAGCCTGTCGGGATATAGCAATCAGCCCCAGCATTTT	CASSLSGYSNQPQHF
.	.	TRBV5-6	TRBJ2-5	TGTGCCAGCAGCTTGGTTGTGGGGGCCCCAGAGACCCAGTACTTC	CASSLVVGAPETQYF
.	TRBD2	TRBV7-2	TRBJ2-7	TGTGCCAGCACCACTAGCGGGAGCTTCGGCGAGCAGTACTTC	CASTTSGSFGEQYF
.	.	TRBV7-2	TRBJ1-1	TGTGCCAGCAGCTATAGGGGACAACCGAGTGAAGCTTTCTTT	CASSYRGQPSEAFF
.	TRBD2	TRBV7-9	TRBJ2-7	TGTGCCAGCAGTCCCGGGACTAGCGGTGCCTACGAGCAGTACTTC	CASSPGTSGAYEQYF
.	.	TRBV4-3	TRBJ1-4	TGCGCCAGCAGCCAAGATTATAATCCAGGGAATGAAAAACTGTTTTTT	CASSQDYNPGNEKLFF
.	.	TRBV2	TRBJ2-1	TGTGCCAGCAGAGGGACACCAGAGCAGTTCTTC	CASRGTPEQFF
.	.	TRBV6-1	TRBJ2-3	TGTGCCAGCACCTCGACTAGATTGTGGTTCGGTACGCAGTATTTT	CASTSTRLWFGTQYF
.	.	TRBV27	TRBJ2-1	TGTGCCAGCAGTTCCCTCCACAATGAGCAGTTCTTC	CASSSLHNEQFF
.	TRBD1	TRBV6-5	TRBJ2-7	TGTGCCAGCACCAGGGACAGGGGGCAATACGAGCAGTACTTC	CASTRDRGQYEQYF
.	.	TRBV5-1	TRBJ2-2	TGCGCCAGCAGCTCCAGGGGTAACACCGGGGAGCTGTTTTTT	CASSSRGNTGELFF
.	.	TRBV7-2	TRBJ2-7	TGTGCCAGCAGCTTCGCTAGCGCGTCCTACGAGCAGTACTTC	CASSFASASYEQYF
.	.	TRBV15	TRBJ1-5	TGTGCCACCAGCAGAGATAGTCAGCCCCAGCATTTT	CATSRDSQPQHF
.	.	TRBV30	TRBJ1-3	TGTGCCTGGAGTGGGTTATCGAGCTCTGGAAACACCATATATTTT	CAWSGLSSSGNTIYF
.	.	TRBV25-1	TRBJ1-4	TGTGCCAGCAGTGACGAGACAGCTTTTCTTGCAACTAATGAAAAACTGTTTTTT	CASSDETAFLATNEKLFF